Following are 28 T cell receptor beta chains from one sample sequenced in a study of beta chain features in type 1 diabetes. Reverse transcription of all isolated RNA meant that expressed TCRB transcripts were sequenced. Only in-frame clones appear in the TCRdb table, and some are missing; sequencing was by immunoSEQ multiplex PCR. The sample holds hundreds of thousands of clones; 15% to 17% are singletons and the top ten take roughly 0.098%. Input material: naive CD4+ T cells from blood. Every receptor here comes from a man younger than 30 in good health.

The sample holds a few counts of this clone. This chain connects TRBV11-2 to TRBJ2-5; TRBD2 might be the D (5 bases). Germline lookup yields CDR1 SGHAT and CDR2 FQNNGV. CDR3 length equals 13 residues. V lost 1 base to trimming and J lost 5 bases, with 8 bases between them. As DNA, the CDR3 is TGTGCCAGCAGCTTAGTCGGCGGGGAGACCCAGTACTTC. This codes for CASSLVGGETQYF.

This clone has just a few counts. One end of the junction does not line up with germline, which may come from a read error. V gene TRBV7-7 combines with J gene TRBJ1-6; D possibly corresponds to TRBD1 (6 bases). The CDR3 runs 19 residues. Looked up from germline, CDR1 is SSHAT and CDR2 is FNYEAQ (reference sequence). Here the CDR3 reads CASSLAPQGRYSYNSPLHF. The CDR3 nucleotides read TGTGCTAGCAGCTTAGCGCCCCAGGGGCGGTACTCCTATAATTCACCCCTCCACTTT.

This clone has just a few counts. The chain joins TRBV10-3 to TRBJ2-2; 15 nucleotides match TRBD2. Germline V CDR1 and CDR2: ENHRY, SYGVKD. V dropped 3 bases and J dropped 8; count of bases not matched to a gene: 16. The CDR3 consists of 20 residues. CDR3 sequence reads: CAISEKTPGLAGGVRGELFF. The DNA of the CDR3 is TGTGCCATCAGTGAAAAGACACCGGGACTAGCGGGAGGAGTAAGGGGGGAGCTGTTTTTT.

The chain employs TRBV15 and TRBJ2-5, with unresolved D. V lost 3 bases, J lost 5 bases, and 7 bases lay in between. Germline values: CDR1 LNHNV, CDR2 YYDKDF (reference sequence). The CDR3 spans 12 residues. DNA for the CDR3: TGTGCCACCAGCAGCCGCAGGGAGACCCAGTACTTC. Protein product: CATSSRRETQYF.

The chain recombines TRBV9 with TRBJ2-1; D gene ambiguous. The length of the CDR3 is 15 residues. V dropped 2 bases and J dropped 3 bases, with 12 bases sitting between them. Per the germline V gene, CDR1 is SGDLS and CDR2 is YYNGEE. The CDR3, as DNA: TGTGCCAGCAGCGTCATCTCTGCCAGCTACAATGAGCAGTTCTTC. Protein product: CASSVISASYNEQFF.

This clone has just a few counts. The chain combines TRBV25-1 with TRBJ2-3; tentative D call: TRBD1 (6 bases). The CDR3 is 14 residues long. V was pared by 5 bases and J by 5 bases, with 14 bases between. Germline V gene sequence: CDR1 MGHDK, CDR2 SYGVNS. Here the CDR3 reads CASSLTGLGDTQYF. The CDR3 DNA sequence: TGTGCCAGCAGTCTTACAGGGTTGGGAGATACGCAGTATTTT.

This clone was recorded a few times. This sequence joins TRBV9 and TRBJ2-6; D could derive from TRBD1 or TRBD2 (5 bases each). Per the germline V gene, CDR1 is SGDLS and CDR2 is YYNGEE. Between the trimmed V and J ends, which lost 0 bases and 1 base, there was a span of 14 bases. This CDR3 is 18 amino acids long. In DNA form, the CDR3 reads TGTGCCAGCAGCGTAGCGAGGGTGAAGGGGTCTGGGGCCAACGTCCTGACTTTC. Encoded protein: CASSVARVKGSGANVLTF.

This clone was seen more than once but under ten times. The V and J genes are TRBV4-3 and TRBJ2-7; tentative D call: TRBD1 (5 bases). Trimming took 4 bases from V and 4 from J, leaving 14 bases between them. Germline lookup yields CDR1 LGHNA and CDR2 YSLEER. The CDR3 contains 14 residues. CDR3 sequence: CASSPRGTGYEQYF. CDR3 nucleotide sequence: TGCGCCAGCAGCCCAAGGGGTACTGGGTACGAGCAGTACTTC.

CDR3 nucleotide sequence: TGTGCCAGCAGTTTGAGCAGGTTGAACACCGGGGAGCTGTTTTTT. It is translated as CASSLSRLNTGELFF. The rearrangement links TRBV27 to TRBJ2-2; D is unresolved. The CDR3 consists of 15 residues. The V gene lost 3 bases and the J gene lost 1 base, with 9 bases spanning the gap. Per germline, CDR1 MNHEY and CDR2 SMNVEV (reference sequence).

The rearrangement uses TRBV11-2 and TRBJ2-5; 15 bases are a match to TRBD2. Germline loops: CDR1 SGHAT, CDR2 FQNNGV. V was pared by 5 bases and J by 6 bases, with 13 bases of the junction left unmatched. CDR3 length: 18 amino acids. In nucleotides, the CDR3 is TGTGCCAGCAGCCTAATTAGGACTAGCGGGAGGGGAGGAAAGACCCAGTACTTC. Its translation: CASSLIRTSGRGGKTQYF.

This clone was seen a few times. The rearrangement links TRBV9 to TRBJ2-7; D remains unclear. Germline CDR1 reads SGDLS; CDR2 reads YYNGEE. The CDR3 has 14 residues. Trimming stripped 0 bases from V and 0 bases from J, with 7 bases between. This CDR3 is CASSVERSSYEQYF. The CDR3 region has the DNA TGTGCCAGCAGCGTAGAAAGGAGCTCCTACGAGCAGTACTTC.

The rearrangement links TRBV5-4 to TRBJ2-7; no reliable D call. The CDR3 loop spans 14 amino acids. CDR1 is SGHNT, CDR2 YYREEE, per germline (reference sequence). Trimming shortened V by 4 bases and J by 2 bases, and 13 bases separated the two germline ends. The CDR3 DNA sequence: TGTGCCAGCAGCCTGGACCTACAGACCTACGAGCAGTACTTC. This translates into CASSLDLQTYEQYF.

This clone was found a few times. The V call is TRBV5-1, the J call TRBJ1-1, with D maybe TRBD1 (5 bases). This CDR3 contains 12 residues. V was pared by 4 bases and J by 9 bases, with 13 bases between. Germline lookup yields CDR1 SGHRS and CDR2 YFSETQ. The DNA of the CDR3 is TGCGCCAGCAGCGTGGGGGGAGTGAAAGCTTTCTTT. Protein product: CASSVGGVKAFF. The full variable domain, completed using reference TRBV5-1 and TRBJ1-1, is KAGVTQTPRYLIKTRGQQVTLSCSPISGHRSVSWYQQTPGQGLQFLFEYFSETQRNKGNFPGRFSGRQFSNSRSEMNVSTLELGDSALYLCASSVGGVKAFFGQGTRLTVV.

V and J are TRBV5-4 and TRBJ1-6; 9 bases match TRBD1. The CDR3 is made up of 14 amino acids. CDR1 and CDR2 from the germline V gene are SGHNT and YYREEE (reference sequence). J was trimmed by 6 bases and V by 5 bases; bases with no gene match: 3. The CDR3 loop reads CASSWGQGNSPLHF. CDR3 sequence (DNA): TGTGCCAGCAGTTGGGGACAGGGTAATTCACCCCTCCACTTT.

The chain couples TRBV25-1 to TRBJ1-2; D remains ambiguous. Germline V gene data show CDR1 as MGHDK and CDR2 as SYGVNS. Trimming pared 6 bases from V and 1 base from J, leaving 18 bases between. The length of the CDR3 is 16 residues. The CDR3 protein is CASRASGRLLNYGYTF. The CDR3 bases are TGTGCCAGCAGGGCCTCGGGCAGGTTGCTTAACTATGGCTACACCTTC.

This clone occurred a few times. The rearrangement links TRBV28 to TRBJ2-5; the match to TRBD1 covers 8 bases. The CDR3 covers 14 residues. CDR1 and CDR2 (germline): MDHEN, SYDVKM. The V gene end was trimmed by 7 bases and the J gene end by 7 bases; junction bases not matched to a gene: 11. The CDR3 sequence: CASTQTGDPGTQYF. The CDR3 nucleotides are TGTGCCAGCACCCAGACAGGGGACCCTGGGACCCAGTACTTC. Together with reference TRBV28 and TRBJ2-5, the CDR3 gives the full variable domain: DVKVTQSSRYLVKRTGEKVFLECVQDMDHENMFWYRQDPGLGLRLIYFSYDVKMKEKGDIPEGYSVSREKKERFSLILESASTNQTSMYLCASTQTGDPGTQYFGPGTRLLVL.

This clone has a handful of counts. CDR3 sequence: CASSRDRGLTGELFF. In DNA form, the CDR3 reads TGTGCCAGCAGCCGTGACAGGGGGCTGACCGGGGAGCTGTTTTTT. The rearrangement links TRBV7-3 to TRBJ2-2, with TRBD1 matching 10 bases. The CDR3 extends over 15 amino acids. CDR1 and CDR2 (germline): SGHTA, FQGTGA. J lost 5 bases, V lost 5 bases, and 5 bases had no gene match. The variable domain in full, with the rest retrieved from reference TRBV7-3 and TRBJ2-2, is GAGVSQTPSNKVTEKGKYVELRCDPISGHTALYWYRQSLGQGPEFLIYFQGTGAADDSGLPNDRFFAVRPEGSVSTLKIQRTERGDSAVYLCASSRDRGLTGELFFGEGSRLTVL.

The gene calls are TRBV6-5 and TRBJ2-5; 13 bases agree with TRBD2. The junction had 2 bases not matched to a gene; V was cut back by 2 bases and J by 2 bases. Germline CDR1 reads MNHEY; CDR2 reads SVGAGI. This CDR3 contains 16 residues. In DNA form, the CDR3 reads TGTGCCAGCAGTTACGTACTAGCGGGGGGGCAAGAGACCCAGTACTTC. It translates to CASSYVLAGGQETQYF.

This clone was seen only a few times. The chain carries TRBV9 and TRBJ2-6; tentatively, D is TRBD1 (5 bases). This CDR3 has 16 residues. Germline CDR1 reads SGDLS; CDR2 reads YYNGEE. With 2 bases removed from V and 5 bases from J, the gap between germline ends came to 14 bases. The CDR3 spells CASSVSIRARANVLTF. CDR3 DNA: TGTGCCAGCAGCGTGAGTATCAGGGCTAGGGCCAACGTCCTGACTTTC.

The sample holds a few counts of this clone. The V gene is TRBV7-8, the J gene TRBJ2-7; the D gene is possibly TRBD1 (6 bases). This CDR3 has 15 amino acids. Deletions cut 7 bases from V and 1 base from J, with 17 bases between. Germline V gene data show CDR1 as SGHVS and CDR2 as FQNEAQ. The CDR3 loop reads CASTIPLQGSYEQYF. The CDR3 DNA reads TGTGCCAGCACCATCCCCCTACAGGGATCCTACGAGCAGTACTTC.

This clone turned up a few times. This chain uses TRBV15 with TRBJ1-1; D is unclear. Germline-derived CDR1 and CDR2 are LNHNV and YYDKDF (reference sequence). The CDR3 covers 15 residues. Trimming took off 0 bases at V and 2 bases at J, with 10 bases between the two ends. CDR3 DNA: TGTGCCACCAGCAGAGAAAGGGCGGGAAACACTGAAGCTTTCTTT. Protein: CATSRERAGNTEAFF.

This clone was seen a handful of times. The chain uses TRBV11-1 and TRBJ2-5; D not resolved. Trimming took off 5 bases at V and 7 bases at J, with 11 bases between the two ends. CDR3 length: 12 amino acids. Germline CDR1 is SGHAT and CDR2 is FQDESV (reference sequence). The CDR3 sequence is CASSTGRGTQYF. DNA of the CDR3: TGTGCCAGCAGCACTGGCCGAGGGACCCAGTACTTC.

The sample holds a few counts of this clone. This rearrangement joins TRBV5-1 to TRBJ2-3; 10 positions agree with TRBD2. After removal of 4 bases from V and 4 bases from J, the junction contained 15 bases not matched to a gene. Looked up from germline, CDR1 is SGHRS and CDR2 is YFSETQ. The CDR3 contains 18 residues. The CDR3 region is CASSLLLAGPRDPDTQYF. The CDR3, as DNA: TGCGCCAGCAGCCTCCTACTAGCGGGACCGCGCGACCCAGATACGCAGTATTTT.

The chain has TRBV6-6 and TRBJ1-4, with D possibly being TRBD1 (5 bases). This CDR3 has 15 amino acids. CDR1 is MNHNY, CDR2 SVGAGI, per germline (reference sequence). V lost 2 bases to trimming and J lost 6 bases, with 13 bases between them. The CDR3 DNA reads TGTGCCAGCAGTTACCGAATTAAAGGGGATGAAAAACTGTTTTTT. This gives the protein CASSYRIKGDEKLFF.

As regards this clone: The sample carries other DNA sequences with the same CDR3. In nucleotides, the CDR3 is TGTGCCAGCAGTTCTCCGGGACAGGGGGCCTACGAGCAGTACTTC. This codes for CASSSPGQGAYEQYF. The rearrangement joins TRBV28 to TRBJ2-7, with 11 bases that match TRBD1. The length of the CDR3 is 15 residues. CDR1 is MDHEN and CDR2 is SYDVKM in the germline V gene. After removal of 4 bases from V and 2 bases from J, the junction contained 4 bases not matched to a gene.

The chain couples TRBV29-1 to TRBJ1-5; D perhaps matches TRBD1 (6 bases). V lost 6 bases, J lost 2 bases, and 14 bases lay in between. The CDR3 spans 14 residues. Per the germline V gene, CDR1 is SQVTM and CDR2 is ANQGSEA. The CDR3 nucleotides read TGCAGCGTCCTACAGGGAGGGGGCAATCAGCCCCAGCATTTT. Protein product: CSVLQGGGNQPQHF.

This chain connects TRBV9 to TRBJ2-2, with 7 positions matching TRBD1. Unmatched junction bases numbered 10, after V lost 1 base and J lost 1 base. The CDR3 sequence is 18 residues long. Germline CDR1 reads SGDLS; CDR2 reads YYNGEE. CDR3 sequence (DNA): TGTGCCAGCAGCGTACTCCCCCCGGGACAGATGAACACCGGGGAGCTGTTTTTT. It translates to CASSVLPPGQMNTGELFF.

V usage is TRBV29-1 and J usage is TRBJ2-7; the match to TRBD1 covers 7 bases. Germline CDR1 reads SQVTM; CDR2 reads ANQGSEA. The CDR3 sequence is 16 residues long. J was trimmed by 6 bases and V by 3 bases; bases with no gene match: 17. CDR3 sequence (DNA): TGCAGCGTTGACGGTGGAAGAGGGGGCGACCTATCCGAGCAGTACTTC. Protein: CSVDGGRGGDLSEQYF.